Shown below are 11 T cell receptor beta chains from a single sample sequenced in a study of T cell responses to AZD1222 COVID-19 vaccine. TCRdb's copy holds only in-frame clones and misses some; the assay was immunoSEQ multiplex PCR. The profile shows about 170,000 clones, approximately 88% of them singletons. The specimen comprised peripheral blood, sampled 28 days after the second AZD1222 dose. The source of these receptors is an adult who received the AZD1222 COVID-19 vaccine.

This clone was counted a single time. The gene calls are TRBV7-8 and TRBJ1-1; maybe TRBD1 (6 bases). Germline V gene lookup returns CDR1 SGHVS and CDR2 FQNEAQ. Trimming pared 2 bases from V and 3 bases from J, leaving 16 bases between. The CDR3 has 16 residues. CDR3 coding DNA: TGTGCCAGCAGCTTATTCCCGGACAGACATTACACTGAAGCTTTCTTT. Translation gives CASSLFPDRHYTEAFF.

The chain combines TRBV4-1 with TRBJ2-4; D not certain. Trimming stripped 1 base from V and 0 bases from J, with 10 bases between. The length of the CDR3 is 16 residues. CDR1 MGHRA and CDR2 YSYEKL come from the germline V gene. CDR3 sequence (DNA): TGCGCCAGCAGCCAAGTGAACCGAGGAGCCAAAAACATTCAGTACTTC. Amino acid sequence: CASSQVNRGAKNIQYF.

V usage is TRBV5-1 and J usage is TRBJ1-2; a weak D match, TRBD1 (5 bases). Germline V gene lookup returns CDR1 SGHRS and CDR2 YFSETQ. The ends were cut back, 0 bases at V and 11 bases at J, with 17 bases in the middle. The CDR3 has 14 amino acids. The CDR3, as DNA: TGCGCCAGCAGCTTGGCGGAAGGGGCCCGACCTTACACCTTC. Its protein product is CASSLAEGARPYTF.

The chain couples TRBV18 to TRBJ2-7; the match to TRBD1 covers 7 bases. Germline V gene lookup returns CDR1 KGHSH and CDR2 LQKENI. CDR3 length equals 15 residues. The V gene end was trimmed by 3 bases and the J gene end by 1 base; junction bases not matched to a gene: 6. The CDR3 is CASSPSDRRSYEQYF. CDR3 nucleotide sequence: TGTGCCAGCTCACCGTCGGACAGGAGATCCTACGAGCAGTACTTC.

This chain joins TRBV27 and TRBJ2-7; D gene ambiguous. Trimming left V 8 bases short and J 3 bases short, with 5 bases between. The CDR3 loop spans 10 amino acids. In germline, CDR1 is MNHEY, CDR2 SMNVEV (reference sequence). The CDR3 sequence is CASGDYEQYF. The CDR3 coding sequence is TGTGCCAGCGGAGACTACGAGCAGTACTTC.

This chain connects TRBV7-8 to TRBJ2-3; D perhaps matches TRBD1 (6 bases). The CDR3 extends over 15 amino acids. Per the germline V gene, CDR1 is SGHVS and CDR2 is FQNEAQ. Trimming removed 1 base from V and 1 base from J, with 9 bases in between. The CDR3 coding sequence is TGTGCCAGCAGCTTAGACTACAGGGGCACAGATACGCAGTATTTT. This gives the protein CASSLDYRGTDTQYF.

The rearrangement links TRBV19 to TRBJ2-3, with D possibly being TRBD1 (5 bases). There are 16 residues in the CDR3. Germline V CDR1 and CDR2: LNHDA, SQIVND (reference sequence). V lost 6 bases and J 4 bases, leaving 20 bases between the germline ends. As DNA, the CDR3 is TGTGCCAGTAGCAACGCCAGGGTCAGGTATGCAGATACGCAGTATTTT. Protein: CASSNARVRYADTQYF.

The chain joins TRBV10-3 to TRBJ1-2; 8 bases map to TRBD1. From germline, CDR1 is ENHRY and CDR2 SYGVKD. This CDR3 spans 15 amino acids. J was trimmed by 4 bases and V by 3 bases; bases with no gene match: 7. The CDR3 nucleotides are TGTGCCATCAGTGAACGGACAGGGTTGTTCTATGGCTACACCTTC. This gives the protein CAISERTGLFYGYTF.

This chain uses TRBV13 with TRBJ2-7; D possibly corresponds to TRBD1 (5 bases). V gave up 2 bases and J gave up 2 bases, with 10 bases separating them. CDR3 length: 14 amino acids. Germline CDR1 is PRHDT and CDR2 is FYEKMQ (reference sequence). The chain's CDR3 is CASSLRGSPYEQYF. The DNA of the CDR3 is TGTGCCAGCAGCTTAAGGGGCTCCCCCTACGAGCAGTACTTC.

The chain links TRBV3-1 (or the pseudogene TRBV3-2) to TRBJ1-2; 7 bases align to TRBD1. The CDR3 runs to 15 residues. Germline V gene data show CDR1 as LGHDT and CDR2 as YNNKEL (reference sequence). V shed 3 bases, J shed 8 bases, and the junction held 12 bases outside the gene matches. CDR3 bases: TGTGCCAGCAGCCAGCACAATACAGGGGTTCCCGGCTACACCTTC. Its translation is CASSQHNTGVPGYTF.

The chain is built from TRBV4-3 and TRBJ2-5, with D perhaps matching TRBD1 (6 bases). CDR3 length: 14 amino acids. V was pared by 0 bases and J by 5 bases, with 10 bases between. Germline V gives CDR1 LGHNA, CDR2 YSLEER. The CDR3 sequence: CASSQDGGRETQYF. The CDR3 region has the DNA TGCGCCAGCAGCCAAGATGGGGGCAGGGAGACCCAGTACTTC.